Following are 5 T cell receptor beta chains from one sample sequenced in a study of CD8+ T cells in alopecia areata (dated by TCRdb to the late 2010s). Sample time point, as interpreted from the label and publication: roughly 26 weeks on oral tofacitinib. In the paper's terms, the treatment or condition label means: oral pan-JAK inhibitor, 5-10 mg twice daily. Libraries were built with the immunoSEQ multiplex PCR assay. To provide template for TCR sequencing, every sample had RNA extracted and reverse transcribed into cDNA. Here the immuneACCESS table is served through TCRdb, limited to in-frame sequences with V and J called. Missing clones are a known gap in these copies; in checked studies unresolved V genes cover under half, and the rest lacks a known reason. The sample records about 280,000 clones, roughly 64% of which are singletons. Together, the top ten hold around 1.8% of the sample. Sequenced material: CD4+ T cells sorted from blood, taken at week 24, from a patient treated with tofacitinib. These receptors were obtained from a human donor with alopecia areata.

This chain links TRBV27 with TRBJ1-2; 8 bases align to TRBD1. Germline V lookup: CDR1 MNHEY, CDR2 SMNVEV (reference sequence). The V and J ends lost 8 bases and 8 bases, in that order; junction bases with no gene match: 7. This CDR3 is 12 amino acids long. The CDR3 bases are TGTGCCAGCGCAGGGGGCTGGGGGGGCTACACCTTC. This codes for CASAGGWGGYTF.

The V and J genes are TRBV10-3 and TRBJ2-7; 10 nucleotides agree with TRBD1. The CDR3 has 14 amino acids. With V trimmed by 6 bases and J by 2 bases, 4 bases remained unmatched. Germline lookup yields CDR1 ENHRY and CDR2 SYGVKD. The CDR3 bases are TGTGCCATCAGGTCCGGACAGGGGGCCTACGAGCAGTACTTC. This encodes CAIRSGQGAYEQYF.

The gene calls are TRBV2 and TRBJ2-5; TRBD1 might be the D (5 bases). The CDR3 length is 15 residues. V was cut by 3 bases and J by 5 bases, with 16 bases left in between. Per the germline V gene, CDR1 is SNHLY and CDR2 is FYNNEI. The CDR3 here is CASSEEQGREETQYF. The CDR3 bases are TGTGCCAGCAGTGAGGAGCAGGGAAGAGAGGAGACCCAGTACTTC.

J is TRBJ2-1 and V is TRBV7-8; 8 bases agree with TRBD2. The germline CDR1 and CDR2 sequences are SGHVS and FQNEAQ. V dropped 3 bases and J dropped 1; count of bases not matched to a gene: 11. This CDR3 has 18 amino acids. As DNA, the CDR3 is TGTGCCAGCAGCTTGCGGCGGGGGGTCGGAAGATCCTACAATGAGCAGTTCTTC. Translation: CASSLRRGVGRSYNEQFF.

The rearrangement uses TRBV29-1 and TRBJ2-7; D uncertain. CDR3 length: 17 residues. Germline V gene lookup returns CDR1 SQVTM and CDR2 ANQGSEA. V lost 0 bases and J lost 2, with 20 bases in between. CDR3 amino acids: CSVEEDVDPQLTYEQYF. The CDR3 nucleotides are TGCAGCGTTGAAGAGGATGTCGATCCACAACTGACCTACGAGCAGTACTTC.